At least ten counts were recorded for the clone carrying this T cell receptor beta chain. Antigen: not known. The data were taken from a study of T cells in Graves' hyperthyroidism and ophthalmopathy. Findings and limits, study-wide: Also found in blood were most expanded thyroid clonotypes above 0.001.

TCR beta CDR3 regions were amplified from RNA. First-round RT-PCR with HTBI primers amplified the TCR CDR3 region. MiXCR, applied by TCRdb to the multiplex PCR reads, yields one record per CDR3 protein. This sample has about 560,000 distinct CDR3 sequences, with 15% to 19% found just once. Clinicians diagnosed patients from clinical symptoms, serum thyroxine and TRAb, thyroid ultrasound and orbital computed tomography. PBMCs came from about 10 ml fresh peripheral blood. The germline CDR1 and CDR2 sequences are SQVTM and ANQGSEA. V lost 7 bases and J lost 4; bases outside the gene matches: 5. The CDR3 extends over 12 amino acids.

The material sequenced was blood. The sequence derives from a woman in her thirties with Graves' hyperthyroidism. The chain is built from TRBV29-1 and TRBJ1-1, with 8 bases matching TRBD1. The CDR3: CSAQGAGTEAFF. Here the CDR3 DNA reads TGCAGCGCTCAGGGGGCGGGCACTGAAGCTTTCTTT.